The 18 T cell receptor beta chains below were found in one sample sequenced in a study of radiotherapy plus CTLA-4 blockade in lung cancer. Clones were read by immunoSEQ multiplex PCR, and TCRdb kept only the in-frame ones, dropping some. The sample comprises about 85,000 clones, approximately 86% of which are singletons, and about 2% rests with the top ten. This material consisted of peripheral blood, taken from a patient treated with radiotherapy plus ipilimumab. These receptors came from a human donor with non-small cell lung cancer who had a partial response to radiotherapy plus ipilimumab.

This chain joins TRBV28 and TRBJ2-7; 10 bases map to TRBD1. This CDR3 has 15 residues. From germline, CDR1 is MDHEN and CDR2 SYDVKM. After removal of 3 bases from V and 5 bases from J, the junction contained 7 bases not matched to a gene. CDR3 nucleotide sequence: TGTGCCAGCAGTTTTTTGCCGACAGGGGGCAACGAGCAGTACTTC. Its protein product is CASSFLPTGGNEQYF.

This rearrangement joins TRBV19 to TRBJ1-5; D ambiguous. Trimming cost V 6 bases and J 0 bases, with 9 bases left between them. The CDR3 is made up of 14 amino acids. Germline loops: CDR1 LNHDA, CDR2 SQIVND (reference sequence). CDR3 coding DNA: TGTGCCAGTAGGCGAGAGGGTAGCAATCAGCCCCAGCATTTT. Translating gives CASRREGSNQPQHF.

The rearrangement joins TRBV5-4 to TRBJ2-7, with D possibly matching TRBD1 (6 bases). The CDR3 contains 16 residues. With 1 base removed from V and 2 bases from J, the gap between germline ends came to 16 bases. Looked up from germline, CDR1 is SGHNT and CDR2 is YYREEE (reference sequence). In nucleotides, the CDR3 is TGTGCCAGCAGCTTGTTGGGGGCTAGCAGACCCTACGAGCAGTACTTC. It is translated as CASSLLGASRPYEQYF.

This clone was picked up one time. The rearrangement joins TRBV5-1 to TRBJ1-2; tentative D call: TRBD1 (5 bases). CDR1 is SGHRS, CDR2 YFSETQ, per germline. There are 15 residues in the CDR3. Trimming took off 0 bases at V and 7 bases at J, with 16 bases between the two ends. CDR3 amino acids: CASSLENRPRSGYTF. Here the CDR3 DNA reads TGCGCCAGCAGCTTGGAAAACAGGCCGCGGAGTGGCTACACCTTC.

The V call is TRBV5-1, the J call TRBJ2-6; no clear D gene. This CDR3 has 15 residues. V dropped 4 bases and J dropped 0 bases, with 8 bases sitting between them. Germline V gives CDR1 SGHRS, CDR2 YFSETQ. In DNA form, the CDR3 reads TGCGCCAGCAGCGCTACAGTCTCTGGGGCCAACGTCCTGACTTTC. This codes for CASSATVSGANVLTF.

The genes are TRBV4-3 and TRBJ1-6, with D possibly TRBD1 on 5 matching bases. The V end was cut by 0 bases, the J end by 7 bases, with 10 bases between. This CDR3 has 15 residues. Germline lookup yields CDR1 LGHNA and CDR2 YSLEER. The CDR3 DNA sequence: TGCGCCAGCAGCCAAGATTTGAAGGGGAATTCACCCCTCCACTTT. Amino acids: CASSQDLKGNSPLHF.

This clone was detected once. The J gene is TRBJ2-2, the V gene TRBV19; D is uncertain. CDR3 length: 16 residues. Germline CDR1 is LNHDA and CDR2 is SQIVND (reference sequence). V was cut by 8 bases and J by 4 bases, with 20 bases left in between. CDR3 DNA: TGTGCCAGTGCGATAGTCGTGAGAGTCACCACCGGGGAGCTGTTTTTT. Residues: CASAIVVRVTTGELFF.

The rearrangement uses TRBV30 and TRBJ2-1, with 7 positions matching TRBD2. The CDR3 is made up of 18 amino acids. Germline values: CDR1 GTSNPN, CDR2 SVGIG (reference sequence). V trimming: 2 bases; J trimming: 4 bases; junction bases outside the gene matches: 17. The CDR3 nucleotides are TGTGCCTGGAGTCCTACCGGATCGCGGGAGATTGATTACAATGAGCAGTTCTTC. Its protein product is CAWSPTGSREIDYNEQFF. Based on the CDR3 plus reference TRBV30 and TRBJ2-1, the full variable domain is SQTIHQWPATLVQPVGSPLSLECTVEGTSNPNLYWYRQAAGRGLQLLFYSVGIGQISSEVPQNLSASRPQDRQFILSSKKLLLSDSGFYLCAWSPTGSREIDYNEQFFGPGTRLTVL.

Of note for this clone: The sample has other DNA sequences that encode this CDR3 too. J is TRBJ2-5 and V is TRBV11-3; D is perhaps TRBD1 (6 bases). Germline values: CDR1 SGHNT, CDR2 YENEEA. The V end was cut by 0 bases, the J end by 2 bases, with 10 bases between. The CDR3 runs 15 residues. Here the CDR3 reads CASSLEGQPQETQYF. The CDR3 coding sequence is TGTGCCAGCAGCTTAGAGGGACAACCGCAAGAGACCCAGTACTTC.

The chain is built from TRBV5-1 and TRBJ1-1; no definite D call. The V gene's germline CDR1 is SGHRS and CDR2 YFSETQ. V lost 0 bases, J lost 0 bases, and 12 bases lay in between. CDR3 length: 16 residues. The CDR3 sequence: CASSLGFAAMNTEAFF. As DNA, the CDR3 is TGCGCCAGCAGCTTGGGATTTGCAGCGATGAACACTGAAGCTTTCTTT.

In its sample, this clone was seen once. The rearrangement links TRBV7-9 to TRBJ2-1; D is possibly TRBD2 (5 bases). The CDR3 extends over 16 amino acids. V lost 5 bases to trimming and J lost 8 bases, with 22 bases between them. Germline assignment: CDR1 SEHNR and CDR2 FQNEAQ (reference sequence). CDR3 DNA sequence: TGTGCCAGCAGCGAAGGGATGAGTATCTTCGGGGATGAGCAGTTCTTC. It is translated as CASSEGMSIFGDEQFF. Full variable domain (rest looked up from reference TRBV7-9 and TRBJ2-1): DTGVSQNPRHKITKRGQNVTFRCDPISEHNRLYWYRQTLGQGPEFLTYFQNEAQLEKSRLLSDRFSAERPKGSFSTLEIQRTEQGDSAMYLCASSEGMSIFGDEQFFGPGTRLTVL.

The chain uses TRBV6-1 and TRBJ1-1, with D possibly being TRBD1 (5 bases). Germline V CDR1 and CDR2: MNHNS, SASEGT. CDR3 length: 14 amino acids. V lost 6 bases and J lost 4, with 15 bases in between. CDR3 loop: CASSFRGVVTEAFF. In nucleotides, the CDR3 is TGTGCCAGCAGCTTTAGGGGCGTAGTCACTGAAGCTTTCTTT.

This clone came up once. The V gene is TRBV5-1, the J gene TRBJ2-2; a possible D gene is TRBD2 (5 bases). The V end lost 1 base, the J end lost 1 base, and 11 bases lay between the germline ends. This CDR3 spans 16 amino acids. The germline gives CDR1 SGHRS, CDR2 YFSETQ. CDR3 residues: CASSLTSGLNTGELFF. The CDR3, as DNA: TGCGCCAGCAGCTTGACCAGCGGTTTGAACACCGGGGAGCTGTTTTTT.

A word on this clone: Other DNA sequences from this sample encode an identical CDR3 as well. The V gene is TRBV6-5, the J gene TRBJ2-2; 8 positions match TRBD1. V trimming: 6 bases; J trimming: 7 bases; junction bases outside the gene matches: 7. Germline loops: CDR1 MNHEY, CDR2 SVGAGI. The CDR3 consists of 14 residues. The CDR3 loop reads CASRTGGMVGELFF. The CDR3 nucleotides are TGTGCCAGCAGAACAGGGGGTATGGTCGGGGAGCTGTTTTTT.

This sequence joins TRBV27 and TRBJ1-1, with 8 bases matching TRBD1. The germline V gene has CDR1 MNHEY and CDR2 SMNVEV (reference sequence). This CDR3 comprises 13 residues. V shed 6 bases and J 1 base; nucleotides not matched to a gene: 1. This chain's CDR3 is CASRGTGNTEAFF. The CDR3, as DNA: TGTGCCAGCAGAGGGACAGGGAACACTGAAGCTTTCTTT.

The rearrangement joins TRBV28 to TRBJ1-1; 7 bases fit TRBD1. V was clipped by 4 bases and J by 4 bases; unmatched bases: 3. Per the germline V gene, CDR1 is MDHEN and CDR2 is SYDVKM. The CDR3 loop spans 13 amino acids. CDR3 sequence (DNA): TGTGCCAGCAGTTCAGGGGGGTCCACTGAAGCTTTCTTT. It is translated as CASSSGGSTEAFF.

The chain carries TRBV12-5 and TRBJ2-4, with 11 bases aligning to TRBD1. This CDR3 is 17 amino acids long. CDR1 LGHNT and CDR2 FRNRAP come from the germline V gene. Germline trimming cut 10 bases from V and 0 bases from J; bases unmatched to any gene: 11. DNA of the CDR3: TGTGCTACCGGTGGGACAGGGGGTCCTCTAGCCAAAAACATTCAGTACTTC. Protein sequence: CATGGTGGPLAKNIQYF.

In regard to this clone: The germline gene is not matched at one end of the junction; a read error may be the cause. The identical CDR3 is also encoded by other nucleotide sequences in the sample. The V gene is TRBV9, the J gene TRBJ1-2, with a tentative D call TRBD1 (5 bases). Germline CDR1 and CDR2: SGDLS and YYNGEE. There are 15 residues in the CDR3. CDR3 nucleotides: TGCGCCAGCAGCCCCCGCCAGGGAGGGAACTATGGCTACACCTTC. Amino acid sequence: CASSPRQGGNYGYTF. The full variable domain, its missing parts supplied by reference TRBV9 and TRBJ1-2, is DSGVTQTPKHLITATGQRVTLRCSPRSGDLSVYWYQQSLDQGLQFLIQYYNGEERAKGNILERFSAQQFPDLHSELNLSSLELGDSALYFCASSPRQGGNYGYTFGSGTRLTVV.